This passage covers 27 T cell receptor beta chains from one sample sequenced in a study of molecular identifiers for immune sequencing clone quantification. Via MiXCR, TCRdb re-called the PCR reads, giving one row per CDR3 protein. This sample yields about 640,000 distinct CDR3 sequences, of which around 20% are seen a single time; around 0.9% belongs to the top ten. The sample consisted of naive CD8+ T cells from blood, with Jurkat cell RNA spiked in. Subset meaning: FACS-sorted CD8+CD4-CCR7+CD45RA+ naive T cells. Source of these receptors: a human donor in good health. Some libraries in this study had Jurkat cell RNA spiked in.

This clonotype was seen ten or more times. This chain links TRBV20-1 with TRBJ1-1; no clear D gene. V lost 5 bases to trimming and J lost 3 bases, with 13 bases between them. The germline CDR1 and CDR2 sequences are DFQATT and SNEGSKA (reference sequence). The CDR3 has 13 amino acids. The CDR3 loop reads CSAREREDTEAFF. CDR3 coding DNA: TGCAGTGCTCGGGAACGGGAGGACACTGAAGCTTTCTTT.

Comments on this clonotype: A much larger clone lies a single base off, so this may be a read error. The rearrangement uses TRBV30 and TRBJ2-7, with no clear D. There are 11 residues in the CDR3. Germline V gene sequence: CDR1 GTSNPN, CDR2 SVGIG (reference sequence). Trimming took off 0 bases at V and 6 bases at J, with 6 bases between the two ends. CDR3: CAWSVPSEQYF. CDR3 DNA: TGTGCCTGGAGTGTCCCCAGCGAGCAGTACTTC.

This clonotype was detected only a few times. The CDR3: CASRLTSGGPSSYNEQFF. Here the CDR3 DNA reads TGTGCCAGCCGGCTGACTAGCGGGGGCCCAAGCTCCTACAATGAGCAGTTCTTC. The genes are TRBV21-1 and TRBJ2-1; TRBD2 is the table's D call and was not checked against the DNA. TRBV21-1 is a pseudogene. This CDR3 contains 18 residues.

This clonotype occurred many times. The rearrangement links TRBV7-9 to TRBJ2-2; D unresolved. Germline V lookup: CDR1 SEHNR, CDR2 FQNEAQ (reference sequence). The CDR3 loop spans 14 amino acids. V was trimmed by 5 bases and J by 6 bases, leaving 13 bases between them. This CDR3 is CASSHLFGPGELFF. CDR3 sequence (DNA): TGTGCCAGCAGCCACCTTTTTGGACCCGGGGAGCTGTTTTTT.

About this clonotype: A much larger clone differs by one base, so this may be a read error. The chain recombines TRBV2 with TRBJ2-5; TRBD2 aligns across 12 bases. Germline CDR1 is SNHLY and CDR2 is FYNNEI. This CDR3 contains 15 residues. CDR3 amino acids: CVSYRLAGVQETQYF. DNA for the CDR3: TGTGTCAGCTACCGACTAGCGGGAGTACAAGAGACCCAGTACTTC.

This clonotype was recorded at least ten times. The J gene is TRBJ1-2, the V gene TRBV29-1, with TRBD1 as a possible D gene (5 bases). There are 15 residues in the CDR3. Per the germline V gene, CDR1 is SQVTM and CDR2 is ANQGSEA. Trimming removed 1 base at V and 4 bases at J, with 16 bases between. The CDR3 here is CSVEVLVGAGYGYTF. The DNA of the CDR3 is TGCAGCGTTGAAGTGCTGGTCGGGGCAGGCTATGGCTACACCTTC.

This clonotype was detected many times. J is TRBJ2-2 and V is TRBV6-5; 9 bases fit TRBD1. Per germline, CDR1 MNHEY and CDR2 SVGAGI. The CDR3 extends over 15 amino acids. V lost 6 bases to trimming and J lost 2 bases; unmatched junction nucleotides: 4. CDR3: CASSMGQGNTGELFF. Here the CDR3 DNA reads TGTGCCAGCAGCATGGGACAGGGTAACACCGGGGAGCTGTTTTTT.

A few counts support this clonotype. The CDR3 sequence: CASSNMDGYEQYF. DNA of the CDR3: TGTGCCAGCAGTAACATGGACGGCTACGAGCAGTACTTC. This rearrangement joins TRBV6-2 or TRBV6-3 to TRBJ2-7; no clear D gene. The CDR3 totals 13 residues. Germline CDR1 is MNHEY and CDR2 is SVGEGT. The germline V and J ends were trimmed by 5 bases and 3 bases, with 11 bases remaining between them.

On this clonotype: A much larger clone lies one base from this, so it may be a read error. The chain joins TRBV7-9 to TRBJ1-1, with D tentatively TRBD1 (6 bases). CDR3 length equals 13 residues. Germline CDR1 SEHNR, CDR2 FQNEAQ (reference sequence). The CDR3 is CAGSLPGGQGAFF. The CDR3 region has the DNA TGTGCCGGCAGCTTACCCGGGGGGCAGGGAGCTTTCTTT.

This clonotype was observed many times. The V call is TRBV13, the J call TRBJ1-1, with D possibly TRBD1 on 5 matching bases. Trimming left V 6 bases short and J 2 bases short, with 16 bases between. CDR3 length equals 15 residues. Germline V gene sequence: CDR1 PRHDT, CDR2 FYEKMQ (reference sequence). The CDR3 bases are TGTGCCAGCAGGGCCCCGGGACTGACCAACACTGAAGCTTTCTTT. Its protein product is CASRAPGLTNTEAFF. The whole variable domain, remainder taken from reference TRBV13 and TRBJ1-1, is AAGVIQSPRHLIKEKRETATLKCYPIPRHDTVYWYQQGPGQDPQFLISFYEKMQSDKGSIPDRFSAQQFSDYHSELNMSSLELGDSALYFCASRAPGLTNTEAFFGQGTRLTVV.

This clonotype was seen ten or more times. The chain uses TRBV9 and TRBJ1-1; D remains ambiguous. Germline assignment: CDR1 SGDLS and CDR2 YYNGEE. Deletions cut 6 bases from V and 5 bases from J, with 14 bases between. The CDR3 sequence is 13 residues long. Here the CDR3 reads CASNSGVSTEAFF. Here the CDR3 DNA reads TGTGCCAGCAACAGTGGGGTCTCTACTGAAGCTTTCTTT.

This clonotype showed up many times. The chain employs TRBV7-9 and TRBJ2-4; D possibly corresponds to TRBD1 (6 bases). Trimming removed 1 base at V and 3 bases at J, with 10 bases between. Looked up from germline, CDR1 is SEHNR and CDR2 is FQNEAQ (reference sequence). This CDR3 comprises 15 residues. CDR3 in DNA: TGTGCCAGCAGCTTAGGGGGGCAGGTCAAAAACATTCAGTACTTC. Translating it yields CASSLGGQVKNIQYF.

This clonotype was detected ten times or more. The V and J genes are TRBV20-1 and TRBJ2-3; D could derive from TRBD1 or TRBD2 (5 bases each). CDR1 is DFQATT, CDR2 SNEGSKA, per germline (reference sequence). Trimming cost V 0 bases and J 7 bases, with 17 bases left between them. The CDR3 runs to 15 residues. This CDR3 reads CSARDVRGQLNTQYF. The CDR3 coding sequence is TGCAGTGCTAGAGATGTCCGGGGCCAGTTAAATACGCAGTATTTT.

This clonotype occurred many times. The chain couples TRBV6-2 or TRBV6-3 to TRBJ2-5; D call uncertain. The CDR3 loop spans 15 amino acids. The germline V and J ends were trimmed by 0 bases and 3 bases, with 11 bases remaining between them. Per germline, CDR1 MNHEY and CDR2 SVGEGT. The CDR3 region is CASSYSYGVEETQYF. The CDR3 DNA follows: TGTGCCAGCAGTTACTCGTATGGCGTGGAAGAGACCCAGTACTTC.

The chain links TRBV10-1 to TRBJ2-1, with no clear D. Germline V CDR1 and CDR2: WNHNN, SYGVQD (reference sequence). This CDR3 is 13 amino acids long. V lost 1 base to trimming and J lost 6 bases, with 7 bases between them. CDR3 sequence reads: CASSELSPNEQFF. The DNA of the CDR3 is TGCGCCAGCAGTGAGTTGAGTCCCAATGAGCAGTTCTTC.

Ten or more counts support this clonotype. The chain recombines TRBV3-1 with TRBJ2-3; 11 bases are shared with TRBD2. Unmatched junction bases numbered 1, after V lost 3 bases and J lost 5 bases. The CDR3 consists of 14 residues. The germline V gene encodes CDR1 LGHDT and CDR2 YNNKEL (reference sequence). CDR3 region: CASSHGTSGDTQYF. The CDR3 DNA is TGTGCCAGCAGCCACGGGACTAGCGGAGATACGCAGTATTTT.

The rearrangement uses TRBV28 and TRBJ1-1; 7 bases are a match to TRBD1. Looked up from germline, CDR1 is MDHEN and CDR2 is SYDVKM. V trimming: 6 bases; J trimming: 1 base; junction bases outside the gene matches: 17. The CDR3 sequence is 18 residues long. The CDR3 region is CASRSPRHQGVWNTEAFF. The CDR3 DNA reads as TGTGCCAGCAGATCGCCCCGACACCAGGGGGTTTGGAACACTGAAGCTTTCTTT. Filled out from reference TRBV28 and TRBJ1-1, the complete variable domain reads DVKVTQSSRYLVKRTGEKVFLECVQDMDHENMFWYRQDPGLGLRLIYFSYDVKMKEKGDIPEGYSVSREKKERFSLILESASTNQTSMYLCASRSPRHQGVWNTEAFFGQGTRLTVV.

This clonotype has ten or more counts. This chain uses TRBV5-6 with TRBJ2-7; 7 nucleotides align to TRBD2. Germline V gene sequence: CDR1 SGHDT, CDR2 YYEEEE. The V gene end was trimmed by 6 bases and the J gene end by 5 bases; junction bases not matched to a gene: 8. The CDR3 spans 13 residues. CDR3 residues: CASNPSGANEQYF. CDR3 bases: TGTGCCAGCAATCCGAGCGGGGCCAACGAGCAGTACTTC. Full variable domain (remainder filled in from reference TRBV5-6 and TRBJ2-7): DAGVTQSPTHLIKTRGQQVTLRCSPKSGHDTVSWYQQALGQGPQFIFQYYEEEERQRGNFPDRFSGHQFPNYSSELNVNALLLGDSALYLCASNPSGANEQYFGPGTRLTVT.

In its sample, this clonotype was seen many times. The chain carries TRBV12-5 and TRBJ1-1, with TRBD1 matching 7 bases. After removal of 0 bases from V and 1 base from J, the junction contained 8 bases not matched to a gene. This CDR3 is 17 amino acids long. Germline-derived CDR1 and CDR2 are LGHNT and FRNRAP. DNA of the CDR3: TGTGCTAGTGGTTTGGTGACTGGGACAGCCTCGAACACTGAAGCTTTCTTT. It specifies CASGLVTGTASNTEAFF.

The chain carries TRBV6-2 or TRBV6-3 and TRBJ2-7, with D possibly matching TRBD2 (6 bases). V lost 9 bases and J 7 bases, leaving 22 bases between the germline ends. Germline loops: CDR1 MNHEY, CDR2 SVGEGT. The CDR3 runs to 14 residues. This chain's CDR3 is CASNLGTFYVEQYF. The CDR3 region has the DNA TGTGCCAGTAACCTAGGGACTTTCTACGTGGAGCAGTACTTC.

At least ten counts were recorded for this clonotype. J is TRBJ2-2 and V is TRBV9, with 9 nucleotides matching TRBD1. Losses at the gene ends were 4 bases for V and 6 bases for J; bases not matched to a gene: 7. Germline CDR1 is SGDLS and CDR2 is YYNGEE. The CDR3 loop spans 15 amino acids. As DNA, the CDR3 is TGTGCCAGCAGCCCCTTACAGGGGGCGTCCGGGGAGCTGTTTTTT. The encoded protein is CASSPLQGASGELFF.

This clonotype was seen at least ten times. This rearrangement joins TRBV19 to TRBJ2-6; 9 bases map to TRBD1. Germline V gene data show CDR1 as LNHDA and CDR2 as SQIVND (reference sequence). CDR3 size: 18 residues. Trimming took 1 base from V and 2 from J; bases not matched to a gene: 6. CDR3 nucleotides: TGTGCCAGTAGTATAGTTCGGGACAGGGTCCCTGGGGCCAACGTCCTGACTTTC. Translation gives CASSIVRDRVPGANVLTF. The variable domain in full, completed from reference TRBV19 and TRBJ2-6, reads DGGITQSPKYLFRKEGQNVTLSCEQNLNHDAMYWYRQDPGQGLRLIYYSQIVNDFQKGDIAEGYSVSREKKESFPLTVTSAQKNPTAFYLCASSIVRDRVPGANVLTFGAGSRLTVL.

Regarding this clonotype: Possible read error: a much larger clone is one base away. This sequence joins TRBV7-9 and TRBJ2-7; tentative D call: TRBD2 (6 bases). This CDR3 contains 16 residues. Trimming stripped 5 bases from V and 9 bases from J, with 26 bases between. Looked up from germline, CDR1 is SEHNR and CDR2 is FQNEAQ (reference sequence). The CDR3 DNA reads TGTGCCAGCAGCCCTCGGCGAGGGAAAGGCGGGGACGGGCAGTACTTC. It yields the protein CASSPRRGKGGDGQYF.

This clonotype was recorded a few times. The chain uses TRBV10-3 and TRBJ1-2; 8 bases agree with TRBD1. Germline CDR1 is ENHRY and CDR2 is SYGVKD. J was trimmed by 4 bases and V by 7 bases; bases with no gene match: 8. The CDR3 is 14 amino acids. CDR3 in DNA: TGTGCCATCAAAACGACAGGGGAAACCTATGGCTACACCTTC. Translation: CAIKTTGETYGYTF.

A few counts support this clonotype. The rearrangement uses TRBV5-5 and TRBJ2-1; TRBD2 might be the D (5 bases). Germline-derived CDR1 and CDR2 are SGHKS and YYEKEE (reference sequence). The V end was cut by 3 bases, the J end by 8 bases, with 21 bases between. This CDR3 spans 16 amino acids. The CDR3 region is CASSSLLRLGVYEQFF. The CDR3, as DNA: TGTGCCAGCAGCTCCCTTTTGAGGCTCGGGGTCTATGAGCAGTTCTTC.

This clonotype was seen many times. This chain uses TRBV7-9 with TRBJ2-3; possible D gene TRBD1, 7 bases. The germline gives CDR1 SEHNR, CDR2 FQNEAQ (reference sequence). The CDR3 totals 16 residues. Trimming removed 2 bases at V and 3 bases at J, with 15 bases between. CDR3 protein: CASSLIARGETDTQYF. The CDR3 region has the DNA TGTGCCAGCAGCTTAATCGCCAGGGGGGAGACAGATACGCAGTATTTT.

On this clonotype: One junction end disagrees with the germline gene, perhaps due to a read error. V gene TRBV6-5 combines with J gene TRBJ2-1, with unresolved D. The CDR3 spans 13 residues. Germline V gene lookup returns CDR1 MNHEY and CDR2 SVGAGI. CDR3 bases: TGTGCCAGCAGTTACAAACTACACAATGAGCAGTCCTTC. It translates to CASSYKLHNEQSF.